The TCR beta chain described here comes from a study of blood T cell repertoires in COVID-19. J gave up 4 bases and V 0 bases, and 6 bases lay outside the gene matches. The CDR3 has 16 amino acids. The V gene's germline CDR1 is MNHEY and CDR2 SVGAGI. Method: immunoSEQ multiplex PCR; TCRdb's copy keeps in-frame clones and lacks some. Found here are under 350,000 clones, around 90% of them singletons; the top ten hold 1.5% to 2%. The sequence was collected from a woman aged 40 to 50 who had recovered from COVID-19. Sequencing used PBMCs or T cells enriched from blood (not recorded which). The V gene is TRBV6-5, the J gene TRBJ1-2, with TRBD1 matching over 9 bases. The CDR3 coding sequence is TGTGCCAGCAGTTACTCCACAGGGGGCATCGGCTATGGCTACACCTTC. Protein: CASSYSTGGIGYGYTF.